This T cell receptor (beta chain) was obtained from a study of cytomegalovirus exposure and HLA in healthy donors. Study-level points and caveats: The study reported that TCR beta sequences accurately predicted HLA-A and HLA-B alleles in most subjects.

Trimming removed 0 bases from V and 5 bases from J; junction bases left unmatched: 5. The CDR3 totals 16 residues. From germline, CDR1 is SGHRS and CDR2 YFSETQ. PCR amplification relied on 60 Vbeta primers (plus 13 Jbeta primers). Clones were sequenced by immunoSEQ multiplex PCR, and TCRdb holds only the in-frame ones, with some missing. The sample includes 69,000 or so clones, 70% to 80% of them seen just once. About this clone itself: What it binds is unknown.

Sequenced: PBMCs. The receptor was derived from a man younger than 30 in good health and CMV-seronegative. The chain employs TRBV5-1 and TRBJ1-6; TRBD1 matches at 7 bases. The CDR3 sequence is CASSLEGTEHNSPLHF. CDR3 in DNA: TGCGCCAGCAGCTTGGAAGGGACAGAACATAATTCACCCCTCCACTTT. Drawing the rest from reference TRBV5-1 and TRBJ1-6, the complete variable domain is KAGVTQTPRYLIKTRGQQVTLSCSPISGHRSVSWYQQTPGQGLQFLFEYFSETQRNKGNFPGRFSGRQFSNSRSEMNVSTLELGDSALYLCASSLEGTEHNSPLHFGNGTRLTVT.